This TCR beta chain appears in the sequencing data of a study of siplizumab effects on memory and regulatory T cells. Overall study findings and caveats: Siplizumab caused a significant drop in alloreactive sequences traceable to unstimulated CD4+ memory cells. Proliferating Tregs from siplizumab cultures lacked functional confirmation of suppression.

Worth noting for this clone: What it binds is unknown.

Germline lookup yields CDR1 SGHVS and CDR2 FQNEAQ. The CDR3 is 15 residues long. The ends were cut back, 2 bases at V and 2 bases at J, with 12 bases in the middle. It was 95,000 to 100,000 TCR templates that were assayed per sample. The protocol was immunoSEQ multiplex PCR, while the TCRdb copy is restricted to in-frame clones and leaves out a portion. The sample lists about 98,000 clones; around nine tenths were seen once. This TCR derives from a human donor in good health. The source material was CD4+ T cells sorted from blood. This chain joins TRBV7-8 and TRBJ1-1; no firm D call. CDR3 DNA sequence: TGTGCCAGCAGCTTAAATCAGATCAGAAACACTGAAGCTTTCTTT. Translated, it gives CASSLNQIRNTEAFF.